This T cell receptor beta chain was recovered during a study of human T cells and chemical hapten exposure. TCRdb called the RACE reads again in MiXCR, with one record for every CDR3 protein. The sample lists 95,000 to 100,000 distinct CDR3 sequences, approximately 13% occurring once. Time point described: patch test 1, 2 weeks after DPC sensitization. Treatment described: therapeutic diphenylcyclopropenone sensitization with weekly scalp DPC. V was cut by 5 bases and J by 2 bases, with 10 bases left in between. The length of the CDR3 is 13 residues. Germline V gene lookup returns CDR1 MNHEY and CDR2 SVGAGI. This clonotype was detected only a few times.

The chain uses TRBV6-5 and TRBJ2-7; the D is unclear. This TCR came from a woman in her thirties or forties with alopecia areata. Some clones in this sample may be carry-over from other donors' samples. This specimen consisted of whole blood, obtained in connection with sensitization to the hapten diphenylcyclopropenone (DPC). Written as DNA, the CDR3 is TGTGCCAGCAGTAGTAGGGCCGCCTACGAGCAGTACTTC. Its protein product is CASSSRAAYEQYF.